A single sample gave rise to the 24 T cell receptor beta chains below, sequenced in a study of Ad26.COV2.S vaccination and SARS-CoV-2 variants. Treatment noted: 19 received Ad26.COV2.S at low or high dose, single or two shots; roughly five received placebo; per-sample allocation not given. Sampling happened 63 days after the first vaccine or placebo injection. Method: immunoSEQ multiplex PCR; TCRdb's copy keeps in-frame clones and lacks some. This table has roughly 380,000 clones, around 86% appearing once. Sequences were derived from peripheral blood, sampled in a trial of Ad26.COV2.S vaccine versus placebo. These receptors were taken from a person between 18 and 65 years old who received the Ad26.COV2.S COVID-19 vaccine or a placebo.

The chain couples TRBV6-2 or TRBV6-3 to TRBJ2-7; either TRBD1 or TRBD2 may fit D (5 bases each). The CDR3 spans 15 residues. Trimming shortened V by 6 bases and J by 2 bases, and 17 bases separated the two germline ends. Per germline, CDR1 MNHEY and CDR2 SVGEGT. CDR3 DNA sequence: TGTGCCAGCAGCCCAGTCGGGCAGGGACCCTACGAGCAGTACTTC. Its protein is CASSPVGQGPYEQYF.

This chain connects TRBV5-4 to TRBJ1-2, with TRBD1 matching 10 bases. V lost 4 bases, J lost 6 bases, and 12 bases stayed unmatched. Germline V CDR1 and CDR2: SGHNT, YYREEE (reference sequence). The CDR3 is made up of 16 amino acids. CDR3 DNA sequence: TGTGCCAGCAGCCCGCCGGACCGGGACAGGGGTCATGGCTACACCTTC. It encodes CASSPPDRDRGHGYTF.

This clone has a single count. The chain links TRBV7-8 to TRBJ1-3; possible D gene TRBD1, 6 bases. V shed 4 bases and J shed 0 bases, with 10 bases lying between them. Germline V CDR1 and CDR2: SGHVS, FQNEAQ. This CDR3 comprises 15 residues. CDR3 residues: CASSSTGRSGNTIYF. CDR3 in DNA: TGTGCCAGCAGCTCGACAGGACGCTCTGGAAACACCATATATTTT.

J is TRBJ1-6 and V is TRBV5-1, with D uncertain. This CDR3 spans 17 amino acids. V lost 0 bases to trimming and J lost 4 bases, with 14 bases between them. CDR1 SGHRS and CDR2 YFSETQ come from the germline V gene. CDR3 loop: CASSLGGGSGYNSPLHF. The CDR3 DNA reads as TGCGCCAGCAGCTTGGGAGGAGGGTCGGGGTATAATTCACCCCTCCACTTT.

The table lists this clone with a count of one. This chain links TRBV5-3 with TRBJ2-7; no clear D. TRBV5-3 has ORF status, its function being uncertain. CDR3 length equals 16 residues. The V gene lost 0 bases and the J gene lost 0 bases, with 13 bases spanning the gap. The CDR3 DNA reads as TGTGCCAGAAGCTTGGAGCCCCTAGTTTCCTCCTACGAGCAGTACTTC. Translation gives CARSLEPLVSSYEQYF.

The rearrangement uses TRBV28 and TRBJ1-6; no clear D. Germline loops: CDR1 MDHEN, CDR2 SYDVKM. Trimming stripped 6 bases from V and 11 bases from J, with 17 bases between. The CDR3 loop spans 14 amino acids. CDR3: CASRRDWSLTPLHF. Here the CDR3 DNA reads TGTGCCAGCAGAAGGGATTGGTCCCTTACACCCCTCCACTTT. The complete variable domain, with remaining parts taken from reference TRBV28 and TRBJ1-6, reads DVKVTQSSRYLVKRTGEKVFLECVQDMDHENMFWYRQDPGLGLRLIYFSYDVKMKEKGDIPEGYSVSREKKERFSLILESASTNQTSMYLCASRRDWSLTPLHFGNGTRLTVT.

As concerns this clone: This sample also contains other DNA sequences that code for the same CDR3. This chain joins TRBV29-1 and TRBJ1-1, with D perhaps matching TRBD1 (5 bases). The CDR3 is 13 residues long. The V and J ends lost 3 bases and 1 base respectively, with 9 bases between them. The germline CDR1 and CDR2 sequences are SQVTM and ANQGSEA. Written as DNA, the CDR3 is TGCAGCGTTGAGGGGCGGGCGAACACTGAAGCTTTCTTT. Translated: CSVEGRANTEAFF.

The chain combines TRBV11-3 with TRBJ2-2; 7 bases line up with TRBD2. The junction had 3 bases not matched to a gene; V was cut back by 1 base and J by 4 bases. The length of the CDR3 is 15 residues. Germline V gene sequence: CDR1 SGHNT, CDR2 YENEEA. In DNA, the CDR3 is TGTGCCAGCAGCTTAGTAAGCGGGGCCACCGGGGAGCTGTTTTTT. It is translated as CASSLVSGATGELFF.

V gene TRBV4-2 combines with J gene TRBJ1-2, with D perhaps matching TRBD1 (6 bases). The CDR3 runs 16 residues. Deletions cut 1 base from V and 4 bases from J, with 16 bases between. The germline CDR1 and CDR2 sequences are LGHNA and YNFKEQ. CDR3 in amino acids: CASSQGGSGVGYGYTF. CDR3 coding DNA: TGTGCCAGCAGCCAAGGTGGCTCAGGGGTGGGCTATGGCTACACCTTC.

The gene calls are TRBV10-2 and TRBJ1-1; a possible D gene is TRBD1 (5 bases). Germline V gene lookup returns CDR1 WSHSY and CDR2 SAAADI. Trimming took 7 bases from V and 2 from J, leaving 14 bases between them. This CDR3 is 14 amino acids long. CDR3 loop: CASTRRGDNTEAFF. For the CDR3, the DNA is TGCGCCAGCACCAGAAGAGGGGACAACACTGAAGCTTTCTTT.

J is TRBJ1-1 and V is TRBV3-1 (or the pseudogene TRBV3-2); unclear D gene. Per the germline V gene, CDR1 is LGHDT and CDR2 is YNNKEL (reference sequence). The CDR3 is 13 residues long. The V gene lost 4 bases and the J gene lost 0 bases, with 6 bases spanning the gap. The CDR3 reads CASSLTVNTEAFF. Written as DNA, the CDR3 is TGTGCCAGCAGCCTAACAGTGAACACTGAAGCTTTCTTT.

The chain employs TRBV18 and TRBJ1-3; no clear D. Germline loops: CDR1 KGHSH, CDR2 LQKENI. V lost 3 bases and J lost 0, with 12 bases in between. This CDR3 is built from 16 residues. The chain's CDR3 is CASSPRSLSSGNTIYF. CDR3 sequence (DNA): TGTGCCAGCTCACCTCGGTCCCTTAGCTCTGGAAACACCATATATTTT.

The V and J genes are TRBV11-2 and TRBJ2-1; tentatively, D is TRBD1 (5 bases). Germline-derived CDR1 and CDR2 are SGHAT and FQNNGV. CDR3 length: 16 residues. V was trimmed by 2 bases and J by 0 bases, leaving 11 bases between them. The CDR3 sequence: CASSLRGLSSYNEQFF. DNA of the CDR3: TGTGCCAGCAGCTTAAGGGGCCTGAGCTCCTACAATGAGCAGTTCTTC.

This clone has just one count. The chain has TRBV10-3 and TRBJ1-5, with unresolved D. Trimming pared 2 bases from V and 0 bases from J, leaving 11 bases between. Germline CDR1 and CDR2: ENHRY and SYGVKD. The CDR3 is 16 residues long. This CDR3 is CAISEVDRDSNQPQHF. The CDR3 nucleotides are TGTGCCATCAGTGAGGTCGACCGGGATAGCAATCAGCCCCAGCATTTT.

The chain is built from TRBV27 and TRBJ2-1, with 13 bases that match TRBD2. The V segment lost 5 bases and the J segment 7 bases; nucleotides outside the gene matches: 2. This CDR3 has 14 residues. Germline V gene data show CDR1 as MNHEY and CDR2 as SMNVEV (reference sequence). CDR3 nucleotide sequence: TGTGCCAGCAGTGTGGGACTAGCGGGGAATGAGCAGTTCTTC. Translating it yields CASSVGLAGNEQFF.

This chain connects TRBV5-1 to TRBJ2-5, with D perhaps TRBD2 (6 bases). Germline V gives CDR1 SGHRS, CDR2 YFSETQ. The CDR3 runs 14 residues. The germline V and J ends were trimmed by 4 bases and 4 bases, with 14 bases remaining between them. In nucleotides, the CDR3 is TGCGCCAGCAGCCAGACTAGGGTTCGAGAGACCCAGTACTTC. Amino acids: CASSQTRVRETQYF.

The rearrangement links TRBV3-1 (or the pseudogene TRBV3-2) to TRBJ1-1, with D perhaps matching TRBD1 (6 bases). This CDR3 has 14 amino acids. The germline V gene encodes CDR1 LGHDT and CDR2 YNNKEL (reference sequence). V dropped 2 bases and J dropped 8 bases, with 15 bases sitting between them. The CDR3 here is CASSQPVEGGEAFF. CDR3 DNA sequence: TGTGCCAGCAGCCAACCCGTCGAGGGGGGAGAAGCTTTCTTT.

The CDR3 sequence: CASSFLTGGTEAFF. The CDR3 DNA is TGTGCCAGCAGCTTCCTGACCGGGGGGACTGAAGCTTTCTTT. The V and J genes are TRBV9 and TRBJ1-1; D might be TRBD1 (5 bases). Trimming cost V 4 bases and J 5 bases, with 15 bases left between them. Germline V CDR1 and CDR2: SGDLS, YYNGEE. CDR3 size: 14 residues.

The V gene is TRBV7-3, the J gene TRBJ2-7, with D perhaps matching TRBD1 or TRBD2 (6 bases each). CDR1 SGHTA and CDR2 FQGTGA come from the germline V gene. CDR3 length equals 14 residues. V dropped 6 bases and J dropped 6 bases, with 18 bases sitting between them. This CDR3 is CASSTGADRSEQYF. The CDR3 region has the DNA TGTGCCAGCAGTACGGGGGCAGATAGGAGCGAGCAGTACTTC.

The rearrangement links TRBV4-1 to TRBJ2-3; 8 bases align to TRBD2. The CDR3 loop spans 16 amino acids. Per germline, CDR1 MGHRA and CDR2 YSYEKL. With V trimmed by 1 base and J by 2 bases, 5 bases remained unmatched. CDR3 protein: CASSQAEAGVTDTQYF. The CDR3 DNA is TGCGCCAGCAGCCAAGCCGAAGCGGGGGTCACAGATACGCAGTATTTT.

The chain links TRBV11-2 to TRBJ2-1; D not resolved. This CDR3 is 12 amino acids long. The ends were cut back, 7 bases at V and 2 bases at J, with 6 bases in the middle. Germline V gives CDR1 SGHAT, CDR2 FQNNGV. This CDR3 reads CASTPAYNEQFF. The DNA for the CDR3 is TGTGCCAGCACCCCGGCCTACAATGAGCAGTTCTTC.

The CDR3 sequence: CASSPGGSYEQYF. The DNA for the CDR3 is TGTGCCAGCAGCCCCGGGGGTTCCTACGAGCAGTACTTC. J is TRBJ2-7 and V is TRBV6-2 or TRBV6-3, with D possibly TRBD2 on 6 matching bases. Trimming stripped 6 bases from V and 1 base from J, with 10 bases between. CDR1 is MNHEY and CDR2 is SVGEGT in the germline V gene. CDR3 length: 13 amino acids.

The chain couples TRBV19 to TRBJ2-3, with 8 bases matching TRBD1. In germline, CDR1 is LNHDA, CDR2 SQIVND (reference sequence). CDR3 length: 12 amino acids. J was trimmed by 5 bases and V by 10 bases; bases with no gene match: 5. The CDR3 nucleotides are TGTGCCATCAGGGGGCCGGGAGATACGCAGTATTTT. Translated, it gives CAIRGPGDTQYF.

The CDR3 is CAISDSGVGYTF. DNA of the CDR3: TGTGCCATCAGTGACTCAGGGGTTGGCTACACCTTC. This chain uses TRBV10-3 with TRBJ1-2; D perhaps matches TRBD1 (6 bases). V was cut by 3 bases and J by 7 bases, with 9 bases left in between. CDR1 and CDR2 (germline): ENHRY, SYGVKD. CDR3 length: 12 amino acids.